This T cell receptor (beta chain) comes out of a study of blood T cells in healthy people across ages. General study points: Diversity figures derived from one million T cells were judged to underestimate the true value.

In the case of this clonotype: Its antigen is still unknown.

Then a second PCR, running roughly 7 to 11 cycles, was carried out with a sample-barcoded 5' primer and a J-beta primer mix. A template-switch adaptor containing 12 random nucleotides labeled each cDNA molecule. TCRdb used MiXCR to reprocess the 5' RACE reads, holding one entry per CDR3 protein. There are 1.2 million to 1.5 million distinct CDR3 sequences in the sample; roughly 59% occur only once, and over 5% lies in the top ten. Russia was home to the donors, healthy Caucasian individuals aged roughly 6 to 90. Drawn from each donor were approximately 9.5 milliliters of peripheral blood. Sequencing was carried out using blood. The sequence derives from a man aged 18 to 35 in good health.

In nucleotides, the CDR3 is TGCAGTGCTTTACTAGCGGGGACAGATACGCAGTATTTT. Residues: CSALLAGTDTQYF. V usage is TRBV20-1 and J usage is TRBJ2-3, with TRBD2 identical over 10 bases. Germline trimming cut 5 bases from V and 3 bases from J; bases unmatched to any gene: 2. The CDR3 runs 13 residues. CDR1 is DFQATT, CDR2 SNEGSKA, per germline (reference sequence).